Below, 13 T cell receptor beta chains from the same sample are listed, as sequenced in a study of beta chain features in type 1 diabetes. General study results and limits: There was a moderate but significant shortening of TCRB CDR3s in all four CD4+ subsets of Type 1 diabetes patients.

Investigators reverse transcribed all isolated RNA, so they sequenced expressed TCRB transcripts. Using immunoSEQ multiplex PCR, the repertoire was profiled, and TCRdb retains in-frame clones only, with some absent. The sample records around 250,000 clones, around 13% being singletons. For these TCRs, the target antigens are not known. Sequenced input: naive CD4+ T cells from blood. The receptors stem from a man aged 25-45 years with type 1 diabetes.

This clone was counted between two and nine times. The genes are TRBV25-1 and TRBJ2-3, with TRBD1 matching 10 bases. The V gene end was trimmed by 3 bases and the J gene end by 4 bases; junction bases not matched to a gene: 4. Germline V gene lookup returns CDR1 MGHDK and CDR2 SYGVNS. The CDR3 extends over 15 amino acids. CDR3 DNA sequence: TGTGCCAGCAGTGAGGGACAGGGGAGCCCAGATACGCAGTATTTT. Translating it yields CASSEGQGSPDTQYF. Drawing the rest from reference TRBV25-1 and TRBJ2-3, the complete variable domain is EADIYQTPRYLVIGTGKKITLECSQTMGHDKMYWYQQDPGMELHLIHYSYGVNSTEKGDLSSESTVSRIRTEHFPLTLESARPSHTSQYLCASSEGQGSPDTQYFGPGTRLTVL.

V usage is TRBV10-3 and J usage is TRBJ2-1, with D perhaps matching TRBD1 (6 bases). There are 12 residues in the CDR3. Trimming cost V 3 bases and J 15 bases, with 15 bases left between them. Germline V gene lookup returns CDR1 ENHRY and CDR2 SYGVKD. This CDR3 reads CAISEGQGLVFF. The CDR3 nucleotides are TGTGCCATCAGTGAAGGGCAGGGGTTGGTGTTCTTC.

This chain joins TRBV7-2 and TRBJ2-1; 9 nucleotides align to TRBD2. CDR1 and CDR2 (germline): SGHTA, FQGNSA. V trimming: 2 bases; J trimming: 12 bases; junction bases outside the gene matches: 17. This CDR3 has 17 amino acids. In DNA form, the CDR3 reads TGTGCCAGCAGCTTAAACAGGGGAGCGCGGGAGGGCCTCGGGCAGTTCTTC. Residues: CASSLNRGAREGLGQFF. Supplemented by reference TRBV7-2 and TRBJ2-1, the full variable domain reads GAGVSQSPSNKVTEKGKDVELRCDPISGHTALYWYRQSLGQGLEFLIYFQGNSAPDKSGLPSDRFSAERTGGSVSTLTIQRTQQEDSAVYLCASSLNRGAREGLGQFFGPGTRLTVL.

CDR3 DNA sequence: TGTGCCAGCAGCCGACAGGGGGCTGGCGCAGATACGCAGTATTTT. Its protein is CASSRQGAGADTQYF. This chain joins TRBV6-1 and TRBJ2-3; TRBD1 matches 10 bases. CDR1 and CDR2 (germline): MNHNS, SASEGT. The CDR3 runs 15 residues. Losses at the gene ends were 6 bases for V and 4 bases for J; bases not matched to a gene: 7.

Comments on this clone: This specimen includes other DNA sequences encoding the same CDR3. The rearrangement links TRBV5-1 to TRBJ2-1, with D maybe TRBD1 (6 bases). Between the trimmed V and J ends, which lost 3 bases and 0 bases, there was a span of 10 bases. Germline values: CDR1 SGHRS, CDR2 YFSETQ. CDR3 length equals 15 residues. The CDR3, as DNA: TGCGCCAGCAGCTCGGGACAAAGCTCCTACAATGAGCAGTTCTTC. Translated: CASSSGQSSYNEQFF.

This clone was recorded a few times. The CDR3 DNA is TGTGCCAGCAGTGAGACTGGGGACTCCAATGAGCAGTTCTTC. It yields the protein CASSETGDSNEQFF. V and J are TRBV7-9 and TRBJ2-1; tentatively, D is TRBD2 (6 bases). The CDR3 covers 14 residues. V lost 6 bases to trimming and J lost 6 bases, with 15 bases between them. CDR1 and CDR2 from the germline V gene are SEHNR and FQNEAQ (reference sequence). The whole variable domain, remainder taken from reference TRBV7-9 and TRBJ2-1, is DTGVSQNPRHKITKRGQNVTFRCDPISEHNRLYWYRQTLGQGPEFLTYFQNEAQLEKSRLLSDRFSAERPKGSFSTLEIQRTEQGDSAMYLCASSETGDSNEQFFGPGTRLTVL.

The CDR3 DNA follows: TGTGCCACCAGCAGACTTCCCAGGGTCGGGGGCTACACCTTC. The encoded protein is CATSRLPRVGGYTF. The chain employs TRBV15 and TRBJ1-2, with a tentative D call TRBD1 (5 bases). Germline assignment: CDR1 LNHNV and CDR2 YYDKDF (reference sequence). This CDR3 is built from 14 residues. V lost 2 bases and J 8 bases, leaving 15 bases between the germline ends.

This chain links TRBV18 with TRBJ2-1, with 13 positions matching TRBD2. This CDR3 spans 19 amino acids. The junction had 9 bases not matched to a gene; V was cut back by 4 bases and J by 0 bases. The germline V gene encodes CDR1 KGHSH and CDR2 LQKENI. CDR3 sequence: CASSQRLAGGSFSYNEQFF. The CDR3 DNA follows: TGTGCCAGCTCACAAAGACTAGCGGGAGGTTCCTTCTCCTACAATGAGCAGTTCTTC. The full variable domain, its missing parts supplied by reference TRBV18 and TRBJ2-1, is NAGVMQNPRHLVRRRGQEARLRCSPMKGHSHVYWYRQLPEEGLKFMVYLQKENIIDESGMPKERFSAEFPKEGPSILRIQQVVRGDSAAYFCASSQRLAGGSFSYNEQFFGPGTRLTVL.

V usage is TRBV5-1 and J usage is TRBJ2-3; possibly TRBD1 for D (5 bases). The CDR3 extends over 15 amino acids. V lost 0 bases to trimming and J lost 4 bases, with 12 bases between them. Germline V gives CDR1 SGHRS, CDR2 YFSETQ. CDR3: CASSLVGAWADTQYF. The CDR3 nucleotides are TGCGCCAGCAGCTTGGTTGGGGCATGGGCAGATACGCAGTATTTT.

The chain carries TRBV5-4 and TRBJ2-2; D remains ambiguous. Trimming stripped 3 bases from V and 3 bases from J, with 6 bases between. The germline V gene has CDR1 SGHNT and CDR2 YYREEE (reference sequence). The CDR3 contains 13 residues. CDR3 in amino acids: CASSSRYTGELFF. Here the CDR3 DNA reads TGTGCCAGCAGCTCGCGTTACACCGGGGAGCTGTTTTTT. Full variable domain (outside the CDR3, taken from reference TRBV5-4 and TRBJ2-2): ETGVTQSPTHLIKTRGQQVTLRCSSQSGHNTVSWYQQALGQGPQFIFQYYREEENGRGNFPPRFSGLQFPNYSSELNVNALELDDSALYLCASSSRYTGELFFGEGSRLTVL.

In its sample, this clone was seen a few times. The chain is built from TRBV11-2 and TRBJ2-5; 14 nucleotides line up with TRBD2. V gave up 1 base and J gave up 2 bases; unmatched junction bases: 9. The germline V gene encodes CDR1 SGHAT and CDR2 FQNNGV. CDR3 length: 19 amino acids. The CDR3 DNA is TGTGCCAGCAGCTTAGGCGGGACTAGCGGGAGTTGGGGACAAGAGACCCAGTACTTC. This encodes CASSLGGTSGSWGQETQYF.

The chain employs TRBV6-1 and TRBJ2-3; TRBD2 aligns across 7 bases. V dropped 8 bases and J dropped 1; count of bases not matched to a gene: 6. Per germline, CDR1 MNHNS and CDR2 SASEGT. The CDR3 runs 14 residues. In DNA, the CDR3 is TGTGCCAGCTTCGAGCGGGGCCGCACAGATACGCAGTATTTT. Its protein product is CASFERGRTDTQYF.

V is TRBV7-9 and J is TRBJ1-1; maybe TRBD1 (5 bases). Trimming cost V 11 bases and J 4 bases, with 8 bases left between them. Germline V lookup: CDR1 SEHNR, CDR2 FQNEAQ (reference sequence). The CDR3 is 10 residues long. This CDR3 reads CAGGGTEAFF. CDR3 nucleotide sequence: TGTGCCGGCGGGGGCACTGAAGCTTTCTTT.